A selection of T cell receptor beta chains follows, all from one sample in a study of T cells in Graves' hyperthyroidism and ophthalmopathy. A single record per CDR3 protein comes from TCRdb applying MiXCR to the multiplex PCR reads. The table includes 300,000 or so distinct CDR3 sequences, roughly 17% detected once. The sequencing input was blood. The receptors here all came from a man aged 25-40 years with Graves' hyperthyroidism. The CDR3 runs from the conserved cysteine through the conserved F or W. The D gene is left open where the match is weak. Size values are once, few and many counts, or a class for expanded clones, and some rows have none.

j_call v_call clone_size d_call cdr3_length cdr3_nt cdr3_aa
TRBJ2-1 TRBV24-1 many TRBD2 14 TGTGCCACCAGTGCTCCTAGCGGCTACAATGAGCAGTTCTTC CATSAPSGYNEQFF
TRBJ1-1 TRBV27 - TRBD1 14 TGTGCCAGCAGTTCGGGACAGGGAGGCGCTGAAGCTTTCTTT CASSSGQGGAEAFF
TRBJ2-1 TRBV24-1 - - 16 TGTGCCACCAGTGATTTGCGAGCGGACTCCTACAATGAGCAGTTCTTC CATSDLRADSYNEQFF
TRBJ2-4 TRBV5-6 - TRBD2 14 TGTGCCAGCAGCTCGGGACTAGGGGTAAACATTCAGCACTTC CASSSGLGVNIQHF
TRBJ1-5 TRBV4-1 - - 15 TGCGCCAGCAGCCATGAACAGTATAGCAATCAGCCCCAGCATTTT CASSHEQYSNQPQHF
TRBJ2-3 TRBV28 many TRBD2 21 TGTGCCAGCAGTTCCCCCCACCCGAACATCGGACTAGCGGTTCGCACAGATACGCAGTATTTT CASSSPHPNIGLAVRTDTQYF
TRBJ2-5 TRBV2 many - 13 TGTGCCAGCAGCGGACAGAATCAAGAGACCCAGTACTTC CASSGQNQETQYF
TRBJ1-1 TRBV28 many - 14 TGTGCCAGCAGCCCAGGGGTTGGTGGCACTGAAGCTTTCTTT CASSPGVGGTEAFF
TRBJ2-3 TRBV5-1 - TRBD2 16 TGCGCCAGCATGAGACTAGCGAGATTTAGCACAGATACGCAGTATTTT CASMRLARFSTDTQYF
TRBJ2-2 TRBV3-1 few - 12 TGTGCCAGCAGCCATAGAGGCGGGGAGCTGTTTTTT CASSHRGGELFF
TRBJ2-1 TRBV20-1 many - 12 TGCAGTGCTAGTCTAGGTGGCAATGAGCAGTTCTTC CSASLGGNEQFF
TRBJ2-7 TRBV7-3 many - 14 TGTGCCAGCAGCCCGACCCCGGGGCCTTACGAGCAGTACTTC CASSPTPGPYEQYF
TRBJ2-5 TRBV29-1 - - 16 TGCAGCTCCAGGGCGGGGACCTCTATGGGGGTAGAGACCCAGTACTTC CSSRAGTSMGVETQYF
TRBJ2-2 TRBV7-6 - TRBD1 15 TGTGCCAGCAGCTTGGGACAGTTAAACTCCGGGGAGCTGTTTTTT CASSLGQLNSGELFF
TRBJ2-7 TRBV12-3/TRBV12-4 many - 12 TGTGCCAGCAGTTTTAACGGGGTCGAGCAGTACTTC CASSFNGVEQYF
TRBJ1-3 TRBV5-8 - - 12 TGTGCCAGCAGGAGGTTCGGAAACACCATATATTTT CASRRFGNTIYF
TRBJ2-1 TRBV2 many - 12 TGTGCCAGCAACGGAGGGACGGATGAGCAGTTCTTC CASNGGTDEQFF
TRBJ2-3 TRBV5-1 many - 13 TGCGCCAGCATGAAAGGTAGCACAGATACGCAGTATTTT CASMKGSTDTQYF
TRBJ2-5 TRBV11-1 many - 15 TGTGCCAGCAGCCGGGCGGTAGGGACTCAAGAGACCCAGTACTTC CASSRAVGTQETQYF
TRBJ2-7 TRBV27 many - 14 TGTGCCAGCAGTTTACAGGGCAACTCCTACGAGCAGTACTTC CASSLQGNSYEQYF
TRBJ2-1 TRBV5-1 few TRBD1 15 TGCGCCAGCAGCATGGGACAGGGCCCGAACAATGAGCAGTTCTTC CASSMGQGPNNEQFF
TRBJ2-7 TRBV18 many - 12 TGTGCCAGCTCACCGTGGGGGTACGAGCAGTACTTC CASSPWGYEQYF
TRBJ2-1 TRBV5-1 many - 14 TGCGCCAGCAGGATGGGGCAGCCACTCAATGAGCAGTTCTTC CASRMGQPLNEQFF
TRBJ2-1 TRBV4-2 many TRBD2 18 TGTGCCAGCAGCCAAGCTTCCACGACTAGCGGGAGATCACATGAGCAGTTCTTC CASSQASTTSGRSHEQFF
TRBJ2-7 TRBV29-1 many - 12 TGCAGCGTTGGGGGAAGGTCCTACGAGCAGTACTTC CSVGGRSYEQYF
TRBJ2-5 TRBV15 - - 14 TGTGCCACCAGACAAACAGGGTTACGGGAGACCCAGTACTTC CATRQTGLRETQYF
TRBJ1-5 TRBV12-3/TRBV12-4 many - 15 TGTGCCAGCAGTCTTAGGGTGATGGGCAATCAGCCCCAGCATTTT CASSLRVMGNQPQHF
TRBJ2-7 TRBV6-2/TRBV6-3 many - 13 TGTGCCAGCAGACCGGGACCCTCCTACGAGCAGTACTTC CASRPGPSYEQYF
TRBJ1-1 TRBV5-1 many - 14 TGCGCCAGCAGCCCTGGGGGTGGGATGAGAGAAGCTTTCTTT CASSPGGGMREAFF
TRBJ2-1 TRBV5-5 many TRBD2 15 TGTGCCAGCAGCCCTGTGACCCGGGGGGACAATGAGCAGTTCTTC CASSPVTRGDNEQFF
TRBJ2-5 TRBV27 many TRBD1 14 TGTGCCAGCAGTTGGGGACAGGGGGCCGAGACCCAGTACTTC CASSWGQGAETQYF
TRBJ2-7 TRBV2 many - 13 TGTGCCAGCAGTGAACCCCCGGCGAACGAGCAGTACTTC CASSEPPANEQYF
TRBJ2-7 TRBV19 - - 14 TGTGCCAGTAGTCCTCGACGGAACTCCTACGAGCAGTACTTC CASSPRRNSYEQYF
TRBJ1-5 TRBV29-1 - - 12 TGCAGCGTTGTGATCGATAATCAGCCCCAGCATTTT CSVVIDNQPQHF
TRBJ1-1 TRBV20-1 many TRBD1 16 TGCAGTGCTAGAGCCGCCGGGACAGGGGGAAACACTGAAGCTTTCTTT CSARAAGTGGNTEAFF
TRBJ1-3 TRBV29-1 many - 14 TGCAGCGTGAGGGGAGGACCCTTGGAGGACACCATATATTTT CSVRGGPLEDTIYF
TRBJ2-1 TRBV6-1 few TRBD2 16 TGTGCCAGCAGTTTAACTAGCGGGAGCCCCTACAATGAGCAGTTCTTC CASSLTSGSPYNEQFF
TRBJ2-5 TRBV19 - - 13 TGTGCCAGTAAGAGGGTACCCCAAGAGACCCAGTACTTC CASKRVPQETQYF
TRBJ2-4 TRBV9 - - 13 TGTGCCAGCAGCGTAGACGTCAAAAACATTCAGTACTTC CASSVDVKNIQYF
TRBJ2-5 TRBV6-4 many TRBD2 14 TGTGCCAGCAGTGACGGGCGGGAGGAGGCGACCCAGTACTTC CASSDGREEATQYF